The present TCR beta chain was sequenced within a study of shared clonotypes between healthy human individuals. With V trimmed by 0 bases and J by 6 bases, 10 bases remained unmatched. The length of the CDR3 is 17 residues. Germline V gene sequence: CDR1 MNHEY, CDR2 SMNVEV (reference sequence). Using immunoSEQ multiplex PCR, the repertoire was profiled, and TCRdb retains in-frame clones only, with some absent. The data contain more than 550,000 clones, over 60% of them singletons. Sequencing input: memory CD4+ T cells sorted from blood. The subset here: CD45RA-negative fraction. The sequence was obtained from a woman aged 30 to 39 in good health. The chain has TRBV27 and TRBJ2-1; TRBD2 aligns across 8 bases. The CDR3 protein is CASSLSATTGGVNEQFF. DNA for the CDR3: TGTGCCAGCAGTTTATCTGCGACGACCGGGGGGGTCAATGAGCAGTTCTTC.